This T cell receptor beta chain is drawn from a study of blood T cell repertoires in COVID-19. Study-level background: Both acute and convalescent COVID-19 samples were obtained from the United States, Italy and Spain. PBMCs, B-cell-depleted T cells, or T cells provided the cDNA or gDNA that made up the material.

J was trimmed by 6 bases and V by 1 base; bases with no gene match: 6. The CDR3 totals 14 residues. Per the germline V gene, CDR1 is KGHSH and CDR2 is LQKENI. In the original processing: It was from reference gene primer amplification that nucleated cell counts were estimated. TCRdb's table, derived via immunoSEQ multiplex PCR, lists solely in-frame clones and lacks some. For V, J and clone size, that table is used; D and trimming come from the DNA. The data show fewer than 300,000 clones, 82% seen once. The sequenced sample was peripheral blood. The receptor comes from a woman between 18 and 29 years old with acute or convalescent COVID-19. The rearrangement uses TRBV18 and TRBJ2-7; 7 bases fit TRBD1. The CDR3 nucleotides read TGTGCCAGCTCACCACTTGAGGCAGGGGGCGAGCAGTACTTC. It encodes CASSPLEAGGEQYF.